The 11 T cell receptor beta chains below come from one sample, sequenced in a study of identical twins. TCRdb called the 5' RACE reads again in MiXCR, with one record for every CDR3 protein. The table records 700,000 or so distinct CDR3 sequences, over 8.5% of them present only once. The same data also contributed to another study, on yellow fever vaccine responses in identical twins.

Sequenced material: PBMCs. The receptor set was obtained from a woman under 30 in good health.

This clonotype showed up many times. V gene TRBV2 combines with J gene TRBJ2-7; D unclear. This CDR3 has 13 amino acids. In germline, CDR1 is SNHLY, CDR2 FYNNEI. The V gene lost 1 base and the J gene lost 0 bases, with 4 bases spanning the gap. The CDR3 DNA sequence: TGTGCCAGCAGTGAAGGGGACTCCTACGAGCAGTACTTC. This gives the protein CASSEGDSYEQYF.

The chain uses TRBV10-2 and TRBJ1-2, with TRBD1 as a possible D gene (5 bases). With 6 bases removed from V and 5 bases from J, the gap between germline ends came to 13 bases. Germline lookup yields CDR1 WSHSY and CDR2 SAAADI. The CDR3 length is 13 residues. CDR3: CASRPSTEYGYTF. The CDR3 nucleotides read TGCGCCAGCAGACCCTCGACAGAGTATGGCTACACCTTC.

This clonotype was seen a handful of times. The V call is TRBV20-1, the J call TRBJ2-1; TRBD2 aligns across 13 bases. Germline CDR1 and CDR2: DFQATT and SNEGSKA (reference sequence). The CDR3 runs to 14 residues. V lost 6 bases and J lost 6; bases outside the gene matches: 5. In DNA, the CDR3 is TGCAGTGCGGGGACTAGCGGGACATTCAATGAGCAGTTCTTC. Protein: CSAGTSGTFNEQFF.

The chain employs TRBV5-6 and TRBJ1-3; TRBD1 agrees at 8 bases. The V and J ends lost 1 base and 0 bases, in that order; junction bases with no gene match: 9. CDR3 length equals 18 residues. Germline V lookup: CDR1 SGHDT, CDR2 YYEEEE. CDR3 sequence reads: CASSLLGIDRGSGNTIYF. The CDR3 nucleotides read TGTGCCAGCAGCTTGTTGGGGATAGACAGGGGCTCTGGAAACACCATATATTTT.

The chain carries TRBV7-6 and TRBJ2-2, with D possibly being TRBD2 (6 bases). Germline V gene data show CDR1 as SGHVS and CDR2 as FNYEAQ. The germline V and J ends were trimmed by 5 bases and 5 bases, with 15 bases remaining between them. The CDR3 totals 15 residues. Here the CDR3 DNA reads TGTGCCAGCAGCCTACGGAGGGGTCCAACCGGGGAGCTGTTTTTT. Residues: CASSLRRGPTGELFF.

Here the CDR3 DNA reads TGTGCCAGCAGCCAAGCGGTCCCGAACACTGAAGCTTTCTTT. Amino acid sequence: CASSQAVPNTEAFF. J is TRBJ1-1 and V is TRBV3-1; D unresolved. Germline CDR1 reads LGHDT; CDR2 reads YNNKEL (reference sequence). This CDR3 has 14 amino acids. V lost 1 base to trimming and J lost 1 base, with 7 bases between them. Complete variable domain (other parts from reference TRBV3-1 and TRBJ1-1): DTAVSQTPKYLVTQMGNDKSIKCEQNLGHDTMYWYKQDSKKFLKIMFSYNNKELIINETVPNRFSPKSPDKAHLNLHINSLELGDSAVYFCASSQAVPNTEAFFGQGTRLTVV.

This clonotype occurred many times. This rearrangement joins TRBV4-2 to TRBJ2-1; 7 nucleotides line up with TRBD1. Germline values: CDR1 LGHNA, CDR2 YNFKEQ. The J segment lost 2 bases and the V segment lost 4 bases, leaving 17 bases of the junction unmatched. The CDR3 length is 19 residues. The CDR3 coding sequence is TGTGCCAGCAGCCCCAACAAGGGGGCGATCCAAATCGCCTACAATGAGCAGTTCTTC. It yields the protein CASSPNKGAIQIAYNEQFF.

This clonotype was observed a handful of times. The J gene is TRBJ1-5, the V gene TRBV20-1; D perhaps matches TRBD1 (6 bases). Germline CDR1 is DFQATT and CDR2 is SNEGSKA (reference sequence). This CDR3 is 13 amino acids long. V was clipped by 5 bases and J by 4 bases, with 12 bases between them. The CDR3 DNA reads TGCAGTGCTTCTGACAGGAGAAATCAGCCCCAGCATTTT. It is translated as CSASDRRNQPQHF.

This clonotype was counted at least ten times. The genes are TRBV7-2 and TRBJ2-1; 9 positions match TRBD1. CDR1 SGHTA and CDR2 FQGNSA come from the germline V gene. The CDR3 runs 15 residues. After removal of 1 base from V and 9 bases from J, the junction contained 7 bases not matched to a gene. The CDR3 region has the DNA TGTGCCAGCAGCTTAGATGGGACAGGGTTGGGTGAGCAGTTCTTC. It yields the protein CASSLDGTGLGEQFF.

The chain joins TRBV14 to TRBJ2-2; 11 bases fit TRBD2. The J segment lost 1 base and the V segment lost 0 bases, leaving 1 base of the junction unmatched. The germline V gene encodes CDR1 SGHDN and CDR2 FVKESK. The CDR3 contains 17 residues. The CDR3 DNA follows: TGTGCCAGCAGCCAAGAAGGACTAGCGGGGAACACCGGGGAGCTGTTTTTT. Amino acid sequence: CASSQEGLAGNTGELFF.

This clonotype occurred a few times. The chain carries TRBV20-1 and TRBJ2-7, with D uncertain. Trimming removed 7 bases at V and 2 bases at J, with 18 bases between. Germline V gene sequence: CDR1 DFQATT, CDR2 SNEGSKA (reference sequence). There are 14 residues in the CDR3. CDR3 sequence (DNA): TGCAGTGGCAGACTCTTACTATCAACCTACGAGCAGTACTTC. It is translated as CSGRLLLSTYEQYF.